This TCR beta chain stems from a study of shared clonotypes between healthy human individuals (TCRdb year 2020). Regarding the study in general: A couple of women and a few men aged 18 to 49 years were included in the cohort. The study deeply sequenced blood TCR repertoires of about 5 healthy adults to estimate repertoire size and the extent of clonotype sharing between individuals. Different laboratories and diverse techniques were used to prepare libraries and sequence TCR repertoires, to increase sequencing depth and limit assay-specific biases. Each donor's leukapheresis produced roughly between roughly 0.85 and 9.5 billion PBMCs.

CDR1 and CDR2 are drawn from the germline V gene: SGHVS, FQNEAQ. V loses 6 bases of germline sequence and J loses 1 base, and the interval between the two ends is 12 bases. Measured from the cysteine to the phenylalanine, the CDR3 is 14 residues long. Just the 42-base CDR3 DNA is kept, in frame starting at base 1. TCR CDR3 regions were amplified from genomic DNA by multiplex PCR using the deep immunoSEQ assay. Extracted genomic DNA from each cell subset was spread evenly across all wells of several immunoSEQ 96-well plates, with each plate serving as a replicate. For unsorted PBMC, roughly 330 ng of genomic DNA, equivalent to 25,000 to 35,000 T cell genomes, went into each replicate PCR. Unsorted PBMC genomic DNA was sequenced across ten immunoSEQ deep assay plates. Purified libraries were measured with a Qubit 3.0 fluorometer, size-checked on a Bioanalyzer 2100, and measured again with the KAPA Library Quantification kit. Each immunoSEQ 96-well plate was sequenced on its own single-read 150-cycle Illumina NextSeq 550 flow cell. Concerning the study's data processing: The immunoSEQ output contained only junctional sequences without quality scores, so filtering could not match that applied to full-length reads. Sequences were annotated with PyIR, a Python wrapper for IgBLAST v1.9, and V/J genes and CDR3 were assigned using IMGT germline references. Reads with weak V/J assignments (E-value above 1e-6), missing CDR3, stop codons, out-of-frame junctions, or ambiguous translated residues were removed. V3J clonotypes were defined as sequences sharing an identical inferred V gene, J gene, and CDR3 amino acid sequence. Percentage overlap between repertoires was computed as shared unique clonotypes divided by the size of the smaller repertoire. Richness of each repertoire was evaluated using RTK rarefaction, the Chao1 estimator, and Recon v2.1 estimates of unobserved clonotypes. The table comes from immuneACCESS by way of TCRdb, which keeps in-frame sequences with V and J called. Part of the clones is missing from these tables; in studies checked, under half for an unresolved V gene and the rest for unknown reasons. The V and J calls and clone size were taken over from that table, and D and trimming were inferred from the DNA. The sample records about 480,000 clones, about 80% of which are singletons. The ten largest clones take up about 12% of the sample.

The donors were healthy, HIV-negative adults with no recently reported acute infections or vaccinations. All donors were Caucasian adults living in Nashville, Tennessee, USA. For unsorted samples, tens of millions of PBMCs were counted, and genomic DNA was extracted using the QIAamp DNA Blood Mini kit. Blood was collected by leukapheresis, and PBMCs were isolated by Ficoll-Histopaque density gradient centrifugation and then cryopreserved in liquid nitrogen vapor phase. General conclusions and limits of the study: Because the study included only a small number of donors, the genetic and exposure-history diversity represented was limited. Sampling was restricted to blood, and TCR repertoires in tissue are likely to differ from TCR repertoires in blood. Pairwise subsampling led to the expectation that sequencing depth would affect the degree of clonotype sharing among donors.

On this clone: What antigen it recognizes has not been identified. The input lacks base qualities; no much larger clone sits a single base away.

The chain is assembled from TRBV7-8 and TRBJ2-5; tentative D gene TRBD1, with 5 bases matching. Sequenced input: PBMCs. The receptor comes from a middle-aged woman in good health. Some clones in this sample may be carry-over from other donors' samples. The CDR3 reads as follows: CASRLGLTQETQYF. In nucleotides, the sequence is TGTGCCAGCAGGTTGGGGCTAACCCAAGAGACCCAGTACTTC.